Listed below are T cell receptor beta chains from one sample, sequenced in a study of blood T cell repertoires in COVID-19. Sequencing used immunoSEQ multiplex PCR; TCRdb keeps in-frame clones, though not all of them. The sample includes about 98,000 clones, approximately 80% of them seen just once. Sample: peripheral blood. These receptors came from a man in his 70s with active or convalescent COVID-19. Each CDR3 is given with its conserved first and last residue. A D gene is named only where the DNA matches it firmly. Clone size is stated in some rows and not others, as once, few, many or a class when expanded.

clone size: .
D gene: .
J gene: TRBJ2-2
V gene: TRBV5-6
CDR3 protein: CASSLSLGTGELFF
CDR3 DNA: TGTGCCAGCAGCTTGAGCCTAGGCACCGGGGAGCTGTTTTTT

clone size: .
D gene: .
J gene: TRBJ2-7
V gene: TRBV10-1
CDR3 protein: CASRGPDRF
CDR3 DNA: TGCGCCAGCAGGGGCCCTGACAGGTTC

clone size: .
D gene: .
J gene: TRBJ1-1
V gene: TRBV18
CDR3 protein: CASSPRAGQNTEAFF
CDR3 DNA: TGTGCCAGCTCACCGCGAGCGGGGCAGAACACTGAAGCTTTCTTT

clone size: .
D gene: TRBD1
J gene: TRBJ1-6
V gene: TRBV6-6
CDR3 protein: CASTTGDRSPLHF
CDR3 DNA: TGTGCCAGCACGACAGGGGATCGTTCACCCCTCCACTTT

clone size: .
D gene: .
J gene: TRBJ1-2
V gene: TRBV12-3/TRBV12-4
CDR3 protein: CASSLALYGYTF
CDR3 DNA: TGTGCCAGCAGTCTGGCCCTCTATGGCTACACCTTC

clone size: .
D gene: .
J gene: TRBJ2-1
V gene: TRBV5-6
CDR3 protein: CASSLGAVQFF
CDR3 DNA: TGTGCCAGCAGCTTGGGGGCCGTACAGTTCTTC

clone size: .
D gene: TRBD2
J gene: TRBJ2-7
V gene: TRBV11-2
CDR3 protein: CASSLGTSGVYEQYF
CDR3 DNA: TGTGCCAGCAGCTTAGGGACTAGCGGGGTCTACGAGCAGTACTTC

clone size: .
D gene: .
J gene: TRBJ1-6
V gene: TRBV3-1/TRBV3-2
CDR3 protein: CASSQGFSDSPLHF
CDR3 DNA: TGTGCCAGCAGCCAAGGTTTCAGCGATTCACCCCTCCACTTT

clone size: .
D gene: TRBD1
J gene: TRBJ1-1
V gene: TRBV30
CDR3 protein: CAWTPGTGGSTEAFF
CDR3 DNA: TGTGCCTGGACCCCCGGGACAGGGGGTAGCACTGAAGCTTTCTTT

clone size: .
D gene: TRBD2
J gene: TRBJ2-2
V gene: TRBV11-2
CDR3 protein: CASSATRGARAGELFF
CDR3 DNA: TGTGCCAGCAGCGCAACGCGGGGGGCTCGGGCCGGGGAGCTGTTTTTT

clone size: .
D gene: .
J gene: TRBJ2-3
V gene: TRBV19
CDR3 protein: CASRDSPTDTQYF
CDR3 DNA: TGTGCCAGTCGGGACTCTCCCACAGATACGCAGTATTTT

clone size: .
D gene: TRBD2
J gene: TRBJ2-5
V gene: TRBV3-1/TRBV3-2
CDR3 protein: CASSQDSGNIETQYF
CDR3 DNA: TGTGCCAGCAGCCAAGATAGCGGGAATATTGAGACCCAGTACTTC

clone size: .
D gene: .
J gene: TRBJ1-1
V gene: TRBV11-3
CDR3 protein: CASTRGTEAFF
CDR3 DNA: TGTGCCAGCACGCGAGGGACTGAAGCTTTCTTT

clone size: .
D gene: TRBD2
J gene: TRBJ2-3
V gene: TRBV11-2
CDR3 protein: CASSLNPGTSRTDTQYF
CDR3 DNA: TGTGCCAGCAGCTTAAACCCCGGGACTAGCCGCACAGATACGCAGTATTTT

clone size: .
D gene: .
J gene: TRBJ2-2
V gene: TRBV9
CDR3 protein: CASSRTGLNTGELFF
CDR3 DNA: TGTGCCAGCAGCCGAACGGGACTGAACACCGGGGAGCTGTTTTTT

clone size: once
D gene: TRBD2
J gene: TRBJ2-1
V gene: TRBV7-9
CDR3 protein: CASSLVIAGDRNEQFF
CDR3 DNA: TGTGCCAGCAGCTTAGTAATAGCGGGGGACCGCAATGAGCAGTTCTTC

clone size: .
D gene: TRBD2
J gene: TRBJ2-3
V gene: TRBV5-1
CDR3 protein: CASARVGGTTDTQYF
CDR3 DNA: TGCGCCAGCGCCCGAGTGGGAGGGACCACAGATACGCAGTATTTT

clone size: .
D gene: .
J gene: TRBJ1-4
V gene: TRBV3-1/TRBV3-2
CDR3 protein: CASSQDLTAEGEKLFF
CDR3 DNA: TGTGCCAGCAGCCAAGATCTCACAGCCGAGGGTGAAAAACTGTTTTTT